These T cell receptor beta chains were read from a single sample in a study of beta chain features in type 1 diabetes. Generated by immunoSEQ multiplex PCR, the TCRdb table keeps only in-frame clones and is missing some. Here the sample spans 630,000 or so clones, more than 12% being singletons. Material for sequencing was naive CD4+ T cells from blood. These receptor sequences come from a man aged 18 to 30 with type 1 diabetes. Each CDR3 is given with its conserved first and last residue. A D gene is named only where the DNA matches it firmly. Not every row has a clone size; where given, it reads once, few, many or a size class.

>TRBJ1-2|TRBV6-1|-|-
TGTGCCAGCAGTGCGACCTATGAGGGGGGTGCTGGCTACACCTTC
CASSATYEGGAGYTF
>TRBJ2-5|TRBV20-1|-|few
TGCAGTGTTAACCCTCGGGAGACCCAGTACTTC
CSVNPRETQYF
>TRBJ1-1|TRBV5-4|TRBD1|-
TGTGCCAGCAGCACGGGACAGGGGAACACTGAAGCTTTCTTT
CASSTGQGNTEAFF
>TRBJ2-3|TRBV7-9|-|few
TGTGCCAGCTCAGGGGATACGCAGTATTTT
CASSGDTQYF
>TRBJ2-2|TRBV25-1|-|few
TGTGCCAGCAGTCCTCGAACCGGGGAGCTGTTTTTT
CASSPRTGELFF
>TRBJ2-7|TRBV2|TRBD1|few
TGTGCCAGCATGGGGACAGGGCTGTACGAGCAGTACTTC
CASMGTGLYEQYF
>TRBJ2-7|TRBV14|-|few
TGTGCCAGCAGCCCTCAACAGGGCCCCTACGAGCAGTACTTC
CASSPQQGPYEQYF
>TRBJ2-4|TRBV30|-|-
TGTGCCTGGAGTAGTGGTGGATCGAACATTCAGTACTTC
CAWSSGGSNIQYF
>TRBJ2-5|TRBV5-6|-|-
TGTGCCAGCAGCTTCATGACAGGAACTCAAGCGACCCAGTACTTC
CASSFMTGTQATQYF
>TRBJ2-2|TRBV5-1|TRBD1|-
TGCGCCAGCAGCGGCTCCGGGACAGAGGGGACCGGGGAGCTGTTTTTT
CASSGSGTEGTGELFF
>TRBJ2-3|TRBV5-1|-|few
TGCGCCAGCAGCCTATCAGGGACCCCACGAGGCATGTCCACAGATACGCAGTATTTT
CASSLSGTPRGMSTDTQYF
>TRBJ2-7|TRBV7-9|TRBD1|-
TGTGCCTACCAGACAGGGGGAGACTACGAGCAGTACTTC
CAYQTGGDYEQYF
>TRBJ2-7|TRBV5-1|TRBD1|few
TGCGCCAGCAGCCCCCTAACAGGGGAGTACGAGCAGTACTTC
CASSPLTGEYEQYF
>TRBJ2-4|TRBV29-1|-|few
TGCAGCGTTGAACAGGCAACCATAGCCAAAAACATTCAGTACTTC
CSVEQATIAKNIQYF
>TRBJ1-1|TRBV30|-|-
TGTGCCTGGAGTGTACTCTGGGACGGGACTTTCTTT
CAWSVLWDGTFF
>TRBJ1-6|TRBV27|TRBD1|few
TGTGCCAGCAGTTTATCGACAGGGAAGAATTCACCCCTCCACTTT
CASSLSTGKNSPLHF
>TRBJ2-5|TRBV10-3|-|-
TGTGCCATAAGAGACGCTCAAGAGACCCAGTACTTC
CAIRDAQETQYF
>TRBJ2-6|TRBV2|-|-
TGTGCCAGCGATCTATTGAGCGGGGCCAACGTCCTGACTTTC
CASDLLSGANVLTF
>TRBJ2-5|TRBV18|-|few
TGTGCCAGCTCTCCGACCCCGGGAGAGACCCAGTACTTC
CASSPTPGETQYF
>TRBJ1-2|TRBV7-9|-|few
TGTGCCAGCAGCTTAGGCAGGGTCCCAGGCTACACCTTC
CASSLGRVPGYTF
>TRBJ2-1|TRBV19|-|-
TGTGCCAGTAGTATAGATTTCGGGCGCGGGTACAATGAGCAGTTCTTC
CASSIDFGRGYNEQFF
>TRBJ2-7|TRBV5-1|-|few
TGCGCCAGCAGCGCGTTACAGGAGAACGAGCAGTACTTC
CASSALQENEQYF
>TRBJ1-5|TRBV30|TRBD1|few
TGTGCCTGGGACAGGGGCCAGGGACAGCCCCAGCATTTT
CAWDRGQGQPQHF
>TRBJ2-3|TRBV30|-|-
TGTGGACTGAAGGGTTATACAGATACGCAGTATTTT
CGLKGYTDTQYF
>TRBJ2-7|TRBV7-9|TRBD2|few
TGTGCCAGCAGCTCCTGGACTAGCGGGAGAGAGCAGTACTTC
CASSSWTSGREQYF
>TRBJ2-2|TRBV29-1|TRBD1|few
TGCAGCACGGGGACAGACTACACCGGGGAGCTGTTTTTT
CSTGTDYTGELFF
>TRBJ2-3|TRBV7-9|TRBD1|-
TGTGCCAGCAGCCCCTGGGACAGGGGACGCACAGATACGCAGTATTTT
CASSPWDRGRTDTQYF
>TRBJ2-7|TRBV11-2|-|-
TGTGCCAGCAGCTTAGATTGGGCAGCATCCTACGAGCAGTACTTC
CASSLDWAASYEQYF
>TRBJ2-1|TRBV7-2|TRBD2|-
TGTGCCAGCAGCGAAGGTGGGACTAGCGGGAAGAATGAGCAGTTCTTC
CASSEGGTSGKNEQFF
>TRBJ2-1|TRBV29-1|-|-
TGCAGCGTTAGTTTTTTGGTCATCAATGAGCAGTTCTTC
CSVSFLVINEQFF
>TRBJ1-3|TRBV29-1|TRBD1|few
TGCAGCGTTGGGGACAGCGTTGGAAACACCATATATTTT
CSVGDSVGNTIYF
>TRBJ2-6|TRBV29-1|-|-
TGCAGCGTTGAACGTAGTGGGGCCAACGTCCTGACTTTC
CSVERSGANVLTF
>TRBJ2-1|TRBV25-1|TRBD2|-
TGTGCCAGCCAACCTAGCGGAACATACAATGAGCAGTTCTTC
CASQPSGTYNEQFF
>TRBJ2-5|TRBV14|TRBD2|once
TGTGCCAGCAGCCAAGTCGTTAGGACTAGCGGGCAAGAGACCCAGTACTTC
CASSQVVRTSGQETQYF
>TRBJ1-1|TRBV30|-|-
TGTGCCTGGAACCTTATGAAGAACACTGAAGCTTTCTTT
CAWNLMKNTEAFF
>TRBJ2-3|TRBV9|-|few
TGTGCCAGCAGCGTCGGGACTTGGCAGGATACGCAGTATTTT
CASSVGTWQDTQYF
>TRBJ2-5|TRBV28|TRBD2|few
TGTGCCAGCAGTTTGGAGCGGGGGGCCCTCTCTCAGTACTTC
CASSLERGALSQYF
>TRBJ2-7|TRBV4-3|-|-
TGCGCCAGCAGCCTCGATCCGACGGGGACCTACGAGCAGTACTTC
CASSLDPTGTYEQYF
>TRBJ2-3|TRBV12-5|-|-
TGTGCTAGTGGTTTGGACGCGGAGGGGCCAGATACGCAGTATTTT
CASGLDAEGPDTQYF
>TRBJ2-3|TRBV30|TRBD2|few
TGTGCCTGGGACACCGGGGGGGATACGCAGTATTTT
CAWDTGGDTQYF